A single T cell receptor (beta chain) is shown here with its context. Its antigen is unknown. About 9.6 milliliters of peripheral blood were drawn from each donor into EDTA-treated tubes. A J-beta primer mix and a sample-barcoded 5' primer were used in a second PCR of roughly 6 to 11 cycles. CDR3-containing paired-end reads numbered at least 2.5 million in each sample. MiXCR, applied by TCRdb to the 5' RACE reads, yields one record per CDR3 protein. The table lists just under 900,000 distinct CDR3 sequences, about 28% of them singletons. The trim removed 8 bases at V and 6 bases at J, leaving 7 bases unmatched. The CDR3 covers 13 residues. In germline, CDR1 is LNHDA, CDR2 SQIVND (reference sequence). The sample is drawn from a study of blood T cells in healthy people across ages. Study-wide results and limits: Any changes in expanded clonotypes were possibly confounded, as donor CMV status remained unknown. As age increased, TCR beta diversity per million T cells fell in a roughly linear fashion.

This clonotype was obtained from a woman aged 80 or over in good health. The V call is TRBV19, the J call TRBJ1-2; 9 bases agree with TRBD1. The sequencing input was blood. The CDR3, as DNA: TGTGCCAGTCTCCACAGGGGGCATGATGGCTACACCTTC. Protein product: CASLHRGHDGYTF.